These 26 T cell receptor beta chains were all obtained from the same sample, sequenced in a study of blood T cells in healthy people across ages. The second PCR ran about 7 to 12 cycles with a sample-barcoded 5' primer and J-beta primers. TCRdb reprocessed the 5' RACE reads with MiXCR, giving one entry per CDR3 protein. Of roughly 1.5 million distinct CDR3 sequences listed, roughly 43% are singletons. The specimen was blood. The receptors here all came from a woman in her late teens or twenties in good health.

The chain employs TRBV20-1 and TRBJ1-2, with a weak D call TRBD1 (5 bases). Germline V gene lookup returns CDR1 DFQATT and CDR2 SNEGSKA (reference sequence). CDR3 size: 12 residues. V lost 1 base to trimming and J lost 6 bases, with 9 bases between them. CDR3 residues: CSARGWGDGYTF. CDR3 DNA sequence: TGCAGTGCTAGAGGCTGGGGCGATGGCTACACCTTC.

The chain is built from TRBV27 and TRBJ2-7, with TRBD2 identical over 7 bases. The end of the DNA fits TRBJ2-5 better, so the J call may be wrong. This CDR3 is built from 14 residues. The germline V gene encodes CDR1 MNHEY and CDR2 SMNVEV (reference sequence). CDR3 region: CASSSLGTTETQYF. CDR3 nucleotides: TGTGCCAGCAGTTCTCTTGGGACTACAGAGACCCAGTACTTC.

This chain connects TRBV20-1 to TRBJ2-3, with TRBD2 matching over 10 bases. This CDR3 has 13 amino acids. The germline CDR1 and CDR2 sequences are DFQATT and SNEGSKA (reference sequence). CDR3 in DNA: TGCAGCGTAAGCGGGAGGGCCTACCATACGCAGTATTTT. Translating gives CSVSGRAYHTQYF.

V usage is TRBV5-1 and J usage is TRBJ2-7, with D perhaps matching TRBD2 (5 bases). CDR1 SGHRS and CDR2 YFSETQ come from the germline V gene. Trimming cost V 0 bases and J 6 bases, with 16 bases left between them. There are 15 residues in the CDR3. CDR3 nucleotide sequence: TGCGCCAGCAGCTTGGGAGCGCGTCTCCTAGCCGAGCAGTACTTC. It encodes CASSLGARLLAEQYF. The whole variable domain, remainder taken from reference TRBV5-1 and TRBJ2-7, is KAGVTQTPRYLIKTRGQQVTLSCSPISGHRSVSWYQQTPGQGLQFLFEYFSETQRNKGNFPGRFSGRQFSNSRSEMNVSTLELGDSALYLCASSLGARLLAEQYFGPGTRLTVT.

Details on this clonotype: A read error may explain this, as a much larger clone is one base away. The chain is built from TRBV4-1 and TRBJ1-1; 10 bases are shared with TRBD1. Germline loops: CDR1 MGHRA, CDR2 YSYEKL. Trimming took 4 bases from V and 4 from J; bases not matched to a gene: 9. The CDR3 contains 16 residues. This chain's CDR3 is CASSPGTGVSSTEAFF. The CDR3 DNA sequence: TGCGCCAGCAGCCCCGGGACAGGGGTGTCCAGCACTGAAGCTTTCTTT.

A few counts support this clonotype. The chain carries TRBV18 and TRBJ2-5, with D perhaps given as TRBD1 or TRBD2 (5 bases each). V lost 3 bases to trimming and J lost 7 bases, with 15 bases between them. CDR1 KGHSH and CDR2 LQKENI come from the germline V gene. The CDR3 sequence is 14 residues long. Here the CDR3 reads CASSPPDGARTQYF. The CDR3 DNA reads TGTGCCAGCTCACCCCCGGACGGGGCTAGGACCCAGTACTTC.

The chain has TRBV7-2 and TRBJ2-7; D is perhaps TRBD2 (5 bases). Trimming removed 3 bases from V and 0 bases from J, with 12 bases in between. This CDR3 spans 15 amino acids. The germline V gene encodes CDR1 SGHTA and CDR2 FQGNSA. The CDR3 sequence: CASSFRGESSYEQYF. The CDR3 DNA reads TGTGCCAGCAGCTTTCGGGGAGAAAGCTCCTACGAGCAGTACTTC.

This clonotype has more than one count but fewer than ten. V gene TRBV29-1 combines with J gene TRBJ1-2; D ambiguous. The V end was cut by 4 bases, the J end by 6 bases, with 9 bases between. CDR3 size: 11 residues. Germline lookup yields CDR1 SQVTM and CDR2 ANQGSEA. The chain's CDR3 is CSVVESDGYTF. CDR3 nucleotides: TGCAGCGTTGTGGAATCGGATGGCTACACCTTC.

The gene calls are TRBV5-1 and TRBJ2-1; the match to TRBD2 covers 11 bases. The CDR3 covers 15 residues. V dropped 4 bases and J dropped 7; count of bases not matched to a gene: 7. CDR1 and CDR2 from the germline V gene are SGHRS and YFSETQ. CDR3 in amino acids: CASSGLAGGGNEQFF. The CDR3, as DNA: TGCGCCAGCAGCGGGCTAGCGGGAGGTGGAAATGAGCAGTTCTTC.

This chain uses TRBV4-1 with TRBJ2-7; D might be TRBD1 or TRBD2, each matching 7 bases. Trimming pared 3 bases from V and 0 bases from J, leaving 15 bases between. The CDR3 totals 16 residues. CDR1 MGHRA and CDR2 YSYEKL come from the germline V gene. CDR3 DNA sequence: TGCGCCAGCAGCCAGAGGGAGGGGGCAAACTCCTACGAGCAGTACTTC. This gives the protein CASSQREGANSYEQYF.

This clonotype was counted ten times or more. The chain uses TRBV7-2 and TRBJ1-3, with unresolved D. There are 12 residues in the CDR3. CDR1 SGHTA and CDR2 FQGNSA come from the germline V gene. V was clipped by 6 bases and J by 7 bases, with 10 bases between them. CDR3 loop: CASSSPGNTIYF. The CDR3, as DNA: TGTGCCAGCAGTTCCCCAGGCAACACCATATATTTT.

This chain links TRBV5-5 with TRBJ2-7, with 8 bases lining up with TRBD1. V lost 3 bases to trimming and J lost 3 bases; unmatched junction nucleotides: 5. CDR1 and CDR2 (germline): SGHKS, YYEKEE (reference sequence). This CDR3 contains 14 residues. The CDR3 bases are TGTGCCAGCAGCTCGACAGGGGTGTGCTACGAGCAGTACTTC. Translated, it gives CASSSTGVCYEQYF.

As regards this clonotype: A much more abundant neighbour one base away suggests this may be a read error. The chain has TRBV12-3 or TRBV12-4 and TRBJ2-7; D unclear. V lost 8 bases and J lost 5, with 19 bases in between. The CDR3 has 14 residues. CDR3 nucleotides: TGTGCCAGCGGGTCAAGGGCGACACCCCACGAGCAGTACTTC. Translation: CASGSRATPHEQYF.

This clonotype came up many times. The CDR3 protein is CASSPLYTDTQYF. The CDR3 region has the DNA TGTGCCAGCAGTCCTCTGTACACAGATACGCAGTATTTT. J is TRBJ2-3 and V is TRBV27; no clear D. Germline lookup yields CDR1 MNHEY and CDR2 SMNVEV (reference sequence). CDR3 length: 13 residues. Trimming cost V 5 bases and J 2 bases, with 8 bases left between them.

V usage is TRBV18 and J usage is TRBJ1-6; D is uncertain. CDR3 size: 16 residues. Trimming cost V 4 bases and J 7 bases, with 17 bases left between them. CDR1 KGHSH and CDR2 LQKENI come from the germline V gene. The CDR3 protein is CASSLGRNLVNSPLHF. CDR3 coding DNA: TGTGCCAGCTCACTTGGCAGAAACCTGGTGAATTCACCCCTCCACTTT.

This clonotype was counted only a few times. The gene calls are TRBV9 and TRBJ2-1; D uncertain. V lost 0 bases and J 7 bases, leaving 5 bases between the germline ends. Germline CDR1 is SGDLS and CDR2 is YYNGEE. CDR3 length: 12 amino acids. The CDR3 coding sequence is TGTGCCAGCAGCGTAGAGCCGAATGAGCAGTTCTTC. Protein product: CASSVEPNEQFF. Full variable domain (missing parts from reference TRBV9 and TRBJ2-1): DSGVTQTPKHLITATGQRVTLRCSPRSGDLSVYWYQQSLDQGLQFLIQYYNGEERAKGNILERFSAQQFPDLHSELNLSSLELGDSALYFCASSVEPNEQFFGPGTRLTVL.

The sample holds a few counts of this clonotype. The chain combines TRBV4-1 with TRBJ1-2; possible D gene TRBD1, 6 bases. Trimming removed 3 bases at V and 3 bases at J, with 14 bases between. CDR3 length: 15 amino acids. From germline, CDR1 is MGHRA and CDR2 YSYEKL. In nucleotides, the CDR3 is TGCGCCAGCAGCCACCGGATACAGGGAGACTATGGCTACACCTTC. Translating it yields CASSHRIQGDYGYTF.

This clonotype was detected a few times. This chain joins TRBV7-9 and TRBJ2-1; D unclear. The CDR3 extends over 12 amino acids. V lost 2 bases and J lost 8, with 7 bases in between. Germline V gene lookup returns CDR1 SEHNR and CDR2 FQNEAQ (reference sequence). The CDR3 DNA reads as TGTGCCAGCAGCTTACCAACGGATGAGCAGTTCTTC. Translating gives CASSLPTDEQFF. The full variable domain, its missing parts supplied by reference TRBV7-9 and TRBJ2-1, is DTGVSQNPRHKITKRGQNVTFRCDPISEHNRLYWYRQTLGQGPEFLTYFQNEAQLEKSRLLSDRFSAERPKGSFSTLEIQRTEQGDSAMYLCASSLPTDEQFFGPGTRLTVL.

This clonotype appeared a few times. Written as DNA, the CDR3 is TGTGCCACCGCGGACAGCCAAGGGCGCACAGATACGCAGTATTTT. Encoded protein: CATADSQGRTDTQYF. The rearrangement joins TRBV15 to TRBJ2-3, with D possibly matching TRBD1 (6 bases). Trimming pared 8 bases from V and 1 base from J, leaving 16 bases between. The CDR3 covers 15 residues. Germline CDR1 reads LNHNV; CDR2 reads YYDKDF (reference sequence).

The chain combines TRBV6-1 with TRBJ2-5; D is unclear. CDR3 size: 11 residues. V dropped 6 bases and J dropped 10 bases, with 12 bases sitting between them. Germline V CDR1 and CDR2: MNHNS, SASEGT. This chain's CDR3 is CASSLTPIQYF. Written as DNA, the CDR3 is TGTGCCAGCAGCCTGACACCTATCCAGTACTTC.

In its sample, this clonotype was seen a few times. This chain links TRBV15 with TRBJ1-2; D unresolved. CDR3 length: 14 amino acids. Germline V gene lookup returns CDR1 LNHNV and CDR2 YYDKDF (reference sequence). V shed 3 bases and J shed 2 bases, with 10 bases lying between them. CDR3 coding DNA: TGTGCCACCAGCAGCAGGACGGCGAACTATGGCTACACCTTC. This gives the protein CATSSRTANYGYTF.

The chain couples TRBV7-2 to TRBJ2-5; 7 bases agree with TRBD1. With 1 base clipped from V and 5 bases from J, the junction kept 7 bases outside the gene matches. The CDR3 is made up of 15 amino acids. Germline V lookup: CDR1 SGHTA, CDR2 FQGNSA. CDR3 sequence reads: CASSLGGNRGETQYF. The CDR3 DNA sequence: TGTGCCAGCAGCTTAGGGGGAAACAGGGGCGAGACCCAGTACTTC.

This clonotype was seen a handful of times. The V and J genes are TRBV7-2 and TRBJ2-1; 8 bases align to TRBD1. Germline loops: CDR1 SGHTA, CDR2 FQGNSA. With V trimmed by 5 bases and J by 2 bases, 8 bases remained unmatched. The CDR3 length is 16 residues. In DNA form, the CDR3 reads TGTGCCAGCAGCGTTTCAGGACAGGGAACCTACAATGAGCAGTTCTTC. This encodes CASSVSGQGTYNEQFF.

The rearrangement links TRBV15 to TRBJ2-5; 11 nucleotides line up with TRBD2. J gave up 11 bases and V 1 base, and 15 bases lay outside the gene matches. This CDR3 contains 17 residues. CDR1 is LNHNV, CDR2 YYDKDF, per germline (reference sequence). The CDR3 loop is CATSRATTSGAYNEQYF. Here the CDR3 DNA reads TGTGCCACCAGCAGAGCTACGACTAGCGGGGCCTACAATGAGCAGTACTTC.

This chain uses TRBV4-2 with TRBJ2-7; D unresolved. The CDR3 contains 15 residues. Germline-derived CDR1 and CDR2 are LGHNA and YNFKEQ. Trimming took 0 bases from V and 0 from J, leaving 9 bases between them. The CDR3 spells CASSQETFPSYEQYF. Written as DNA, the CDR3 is TGTGCCAGCAGCCAAGAAACCTTTCCCTCCTACGAGCAGTACTTC.

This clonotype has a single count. CDR3 bases: TGTGCCAGCAGTTTCCTAGGGGGCGCCCCCTACAATGAGCAGTTCTTC. Protein sequence: CASSFLGGAPYNEQFF. The chain is built from TRBV12-3 or TRBV12-4 and TRBJ2-1, with 7 bases fitting TRBD1. V dropped 3 bases and J dropped 2; count of bases not matched to a gene: 7. The CDR3 loop spans 16 amino acids.